The clone carrying this T cell receptor beta chain was counted only a few times. Its antigen remains unknown. The sample originates from a study of T-cell memory formation after mild COVID-19. Amplification by 5'RACE using constant-segment primers produced TCR alpha and TCR beta cDNA libraries that carried sample barcodes and UMIs. TCRdb reanalysed the 5' RACE reads using MiXCR and keeps one entry per CDR3 protein. The data contain about 360,000 distinct CDR3 sequences, approximately 15% of them singletons. The study, taken as a whole, reports: CM and EM subsets held most contracting CD4+ clones; EMRA held CD8+ ones. There was a balanced CD4/CD8 profile in clones contracting day 15 to 85, and later expanders leaned CD4+.

The germline gives CDR1 MDHEN, CDR2 SYDVKM. CDR3 length: 15 residues. Trimming shortened V by 8 bases and J by 0 bases, and 13 bases separated the two germline ends. The source material was PBMCs or a T cell subset sorted from them (not recorded which). V gene TRBV28 combines with J gene TRBJ2-2; a possible D gene is TRBD1 (6 bases). This receptor was taken from a man between 18 and 35 years old who had mild COVID-19 (a few samples of this study predate the infection). Cell type and time point are not known. The CDR3 reads CASWGPVANTGELFF. In nucleotides, the CDR3 is TGTGCCAGCTGGGGGCCGGTCGCGAACACCGGGGAGCTGTTTTTT.